These 4 T cell receptor beta chains share one sample of origin, sequenced in a study of tissue T cells after allogeneic stem cell transplantation. Some clones are missing from TCRdb's copy, which holds only in-frame ones; the method was immunoSEQ multiplex PCR. The data contain about 50,000 clones, less than 75% of them singletons. The sample taken for sequencing was sorted cells pooled from one or two spleens. These receptors all stem from a pool of C57BL/6 mice in good health.

Notes on this clone: Mouse gene names apply. The CDR3 DNA, read in part, is TGTGCCAGCAGTCCAGGAAACACAGAAGTCTTC. Amino acid sequence: CASSPGNTEVF. The whole CDR3 protein reads CASSPGNTEVFF. The chain combines TRBV13-1 with TRBJ1-1, with D unclear. The missing CDR3 end, 1 residue past where the read stops, is filled in from the germline J gene. The ends were cut back, 4 bases at V and 1 base at J, with 5 bases in the middle. This CDR3 is built from 12 residues. Germline loops: CDR1 NSHNY, CDR2 SYGAGN.

Worth noting for this clone: The germline and genes are mouse ones. The CDR3 loop reads CASSPQNNERLFF. The DNA read from the CDR3 is TGTGCCAGCTCCCCACAAAACAACGAAAGATTATTT. This chain links TRBV12-1 with TRBJ1-4; D call uncertain. The read ends 1 residue shy of where the CDR3 ends; the end is completed using the germline J gene. The length of the CDR3 is 13 residues. Germline V gives CDR1 SGHSN, CDR2 HYEKVE. V was pared by 4 bases and J by 4 bases, with 9 bases between.

A note on this clone: The genes and germline here are from mouse. The sequence runs out 1 residue before the end of the CDR3; the remainder is reconstructed from the germline J gene. The chain recombines TRBV31 with TRBJ2-5, with 8 bases that match TRBD1. V lost 1 base, J lost 5 bases, and 5 bases stayed unmatched. Germline loops: CDR1 GKSSPN, CDR2 SITVG. The CDR3 is 14 residues long. The CDR3 sequence is CAWSRQGARDTQYF. CDR3 DNA (partial): TGTGCCTGGAGTCGGCAGGGGGCGAGAGACACCCAGTAC.

On this clone: The gene symbols are mouse symbols. The missing CDR3 end, 1 residue past where the read stops, is filled in from the germline J gene. V and J are TRBV13-2 and TRBJ1-3; D might be TRBD1 (5 bases). With 1 base removed from V and 3 bases from J, the gap between germline ends came to 8 bases. In germline, CDR1 is NNHNN, CDR2 SYGAGS (reference sequence). The CDR3 is made up of 14 amino acids. CDR3 sequence reads: CASGDRGVGNTLYF. The sequenced part of the CDR3 DNA is TGTGCCAGCGGTGATCGGGGGGTTGGAAATACGCTCTAT.